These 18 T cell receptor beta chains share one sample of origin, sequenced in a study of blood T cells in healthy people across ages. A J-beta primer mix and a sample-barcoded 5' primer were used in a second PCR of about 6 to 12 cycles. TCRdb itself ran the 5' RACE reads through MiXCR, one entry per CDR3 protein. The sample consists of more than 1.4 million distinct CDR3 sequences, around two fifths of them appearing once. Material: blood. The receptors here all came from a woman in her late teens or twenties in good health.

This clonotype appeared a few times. CDR3 coding DNA: TGTGCCATCACAGAGCTCGGCTATGGCTACACCTTC. Encoded protein: CAITELGYGYTF. This chain joins TRBV10-3 and TRBJ1-2; D ambiguous. Trimming stripped 7 bases from V and 4 bases from J, with 10 bases between. Germline V CDR1 and CDR2: ENHRY, SYGVKD. The CDR3 runs to 12 residues.

The CDR3 region is CASSFRDRESYEQYF. CDR3 in DNA: TGTGCCAGCAGTTTCCGGGACAGGGAATCCTACGAGCAGTACTTC. The V gene is TRBV28, the J gene TRBJ2-7; TRBD1 aligns across 9 bases. The germline V gene has CDR1 MDHEN and CDR2 SYDVKM. CDR3 length: 15 residues. The ends lost 3 bases at V and 1 base at J; junction bases unmatched: 4.

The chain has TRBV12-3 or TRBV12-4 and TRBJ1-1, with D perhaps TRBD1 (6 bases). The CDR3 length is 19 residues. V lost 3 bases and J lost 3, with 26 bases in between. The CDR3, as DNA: TGTGCCAGCAGTTTGTCCCCCGAAGGGAGGGGGGGGAGTGACACTGAAGCTTTCTTT. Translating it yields CASSLSPEGRGGSDTEAFF.

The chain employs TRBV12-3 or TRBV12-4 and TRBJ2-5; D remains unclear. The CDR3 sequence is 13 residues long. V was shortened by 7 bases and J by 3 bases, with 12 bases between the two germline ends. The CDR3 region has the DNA TGTGCCAGCAAAGGTTATGGCAAAGAGACCCAGTACTTC. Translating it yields CASKGYGKETQYF.

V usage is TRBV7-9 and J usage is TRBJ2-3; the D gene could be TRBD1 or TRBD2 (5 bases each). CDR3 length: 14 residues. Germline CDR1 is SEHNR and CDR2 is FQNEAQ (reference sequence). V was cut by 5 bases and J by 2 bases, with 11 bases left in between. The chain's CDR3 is CASSQGPNTDTQYF. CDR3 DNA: TGTGCCAGCAGCCAGGGACCCAACACAGATACGCAGTATTTT.

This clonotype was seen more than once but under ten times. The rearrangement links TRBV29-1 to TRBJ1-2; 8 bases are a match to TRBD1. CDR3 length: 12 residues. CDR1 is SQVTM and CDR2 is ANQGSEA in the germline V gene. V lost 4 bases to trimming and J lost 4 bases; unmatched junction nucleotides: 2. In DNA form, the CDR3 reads TGCAGCGTTGGGACAGGGTTCTATGGCTACACCTTC. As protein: CSVGTGFYGYTF.

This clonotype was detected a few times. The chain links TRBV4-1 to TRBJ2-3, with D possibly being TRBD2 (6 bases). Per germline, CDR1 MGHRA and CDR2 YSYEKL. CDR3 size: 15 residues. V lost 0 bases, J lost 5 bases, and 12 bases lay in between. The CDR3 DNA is TGCGCCAGCAGCCAAGATTCCTGGGGAGGAGATACGCAGTATTTT. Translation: CASSQDSWGGDTQYF.

DNA for the CDR3: TGTGCCAGCAGCCAAGATTATCGGGGCGGTGGTGACTATGGCTACACCTTC. Translation: CASSQDYRGGGDYGYTF. The genes are TRBV3-1 and TRBJ1-2; perhaps TRBD1 as D (5 bases). Per the germline V gene, CDR1 is LGHDT and CDR2 is YNNKEL (reference sequence). Trimming cost V 0 bases and J 3 bases, with 17 bases left between them. This CDR3 spans 17 amino acids.

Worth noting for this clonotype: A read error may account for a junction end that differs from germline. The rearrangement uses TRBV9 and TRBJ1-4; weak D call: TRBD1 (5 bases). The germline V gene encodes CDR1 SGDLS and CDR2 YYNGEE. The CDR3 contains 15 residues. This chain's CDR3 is CASSVEGKSNEELFF. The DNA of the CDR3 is TGTGCCAGCAGCGTAGAGGGGAAGAGTAATGAAGAACTGTTTTTT.

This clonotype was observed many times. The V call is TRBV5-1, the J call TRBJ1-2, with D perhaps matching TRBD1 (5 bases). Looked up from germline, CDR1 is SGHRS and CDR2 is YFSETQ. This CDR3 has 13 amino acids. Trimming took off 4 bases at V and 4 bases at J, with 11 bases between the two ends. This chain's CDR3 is CASSEGQGYGYTF. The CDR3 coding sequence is TGCGCCAGCAGCGAGGGCCAGGGCTATGGCTACACCTTC.

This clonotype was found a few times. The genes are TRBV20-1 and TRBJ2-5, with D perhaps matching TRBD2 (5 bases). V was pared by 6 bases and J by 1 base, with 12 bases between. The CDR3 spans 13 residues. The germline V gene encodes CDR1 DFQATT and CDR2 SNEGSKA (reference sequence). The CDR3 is CSALRTAQETQYF. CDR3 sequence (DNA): TGCAGTGCACTTCGGACTGCCCAAGAGACCCAGTACTTC.

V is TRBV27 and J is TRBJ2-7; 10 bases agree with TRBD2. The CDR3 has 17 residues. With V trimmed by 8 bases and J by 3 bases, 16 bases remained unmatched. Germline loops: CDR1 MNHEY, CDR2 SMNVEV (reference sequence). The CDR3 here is CASASGKGTSAFYEQYF. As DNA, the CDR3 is TGTGCCAGCGCGAGCGGAAAAGGGACTAGCGCGTTCTACGAGCAGTACTTC.

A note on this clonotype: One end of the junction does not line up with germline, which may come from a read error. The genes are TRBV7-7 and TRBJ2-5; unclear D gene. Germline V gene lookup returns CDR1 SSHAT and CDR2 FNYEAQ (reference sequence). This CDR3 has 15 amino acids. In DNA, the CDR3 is TGTGCTAGCAGCTCGCACGGATCGTACCAAGAGACCCAGTACTTC. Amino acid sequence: CASSSHGSYQETQYF.

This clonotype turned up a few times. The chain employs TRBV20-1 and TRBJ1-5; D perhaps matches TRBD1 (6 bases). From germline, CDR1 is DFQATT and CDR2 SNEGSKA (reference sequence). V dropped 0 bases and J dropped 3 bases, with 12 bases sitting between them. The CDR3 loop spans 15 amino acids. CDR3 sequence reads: CSAREGGGNNQPQHF. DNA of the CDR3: TGCAGTGCTAGAGAGGGAGGGGGGAACAATCAGCCCCAGCATTTT.

The CDR3 loop is CSGAPGPEAFF. The CDR3, as DNA: TGCAGCGGAGCACCCGGCCCAGAAGCTTTCTTT. This chain joins TRBV29-1 and TRBJ1-1; the D is unclear. The germline gives CDR1 SQVTM, CDR2 ANQGSEA. The length of the CDR3 is 11 residues. V lost 7 bases and J lost 8, with 14 bases in between. Supplemented by reference TRBV29-1 and TRBJ1-1, the full variable domain reads SAVISQKPSRDICQRGTSLTIQCQVDSQVTMMFWYRQQPGQSLTLIATANQGSEATYESGFVIDKFPISRPNLTFSTLTVSNMSPEDSSIYLCSGAPGPEAFFGQGTRLTVV.

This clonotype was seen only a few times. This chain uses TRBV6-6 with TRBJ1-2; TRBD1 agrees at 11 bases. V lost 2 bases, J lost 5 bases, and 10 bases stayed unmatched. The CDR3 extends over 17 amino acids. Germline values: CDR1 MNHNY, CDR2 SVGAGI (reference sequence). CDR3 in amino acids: CASSYNRDRGLKYGYTF. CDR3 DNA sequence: TGTGCCAGCAGTTACAACCGGGACAGGGGGTTGAAGTATGGCTACACCTTC.

The CDR3 sequence is CSASPTTGSGSPLHF. The DNA for the CDR3 is TGCAGTGCTAGCCCCACGACAGGGAGTGGTTCACCCCTCCACTTT. The chain is built from TRBV20-1 and TRBJ1-6, with 7 nucleotides matching TRBD1. Germline CDR1 is DFQATT and CDR2 is SNEGSKA (reference sequence). CDR3 size: 15 residues. V trimming: 3 bases; J trimming: 9 bases; junction bases outside the gene matches: 11.

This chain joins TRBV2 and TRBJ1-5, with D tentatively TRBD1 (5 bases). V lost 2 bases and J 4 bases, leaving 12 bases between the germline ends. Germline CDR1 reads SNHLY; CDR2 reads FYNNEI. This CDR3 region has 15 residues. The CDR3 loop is CASSEMGTANQPQHF. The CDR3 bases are TGTGCCAGCAGTGAAATGGGGACTGCAAATCAGCCCCAGCATTTT.